The 21 T cell receptor beta chains listed next were all sequenced from one sample in a study of T-cell memory formation after mild COVID-19. From the 5' RACE reads, TCRdb called clonotypes with MiXCR, one entry per CDR3 protein. The data hold 550,000 to 600,000 distinct CDR3 sequences, with 20% to 25% observed a single time. The sample taken for sequencing was PBMCs or a T cell subset sorted from them (not recorded which). These receptors all stem from an adult woman who had mild COVID-19 (a few samples of this study predate the infection). Cell type and time point are not known.

The J gene is TRBJ1-2, the V gene TRBV11-2; 10 nucleotides agree with TRBD1. Losses at the gene ends were 5 bases for V and 6 bases for J; bases not matched to a gene: 12. The CDR3 has 16 amino acids. The germline CDR1 and CDR2 sequences are SGHAT and FQNNGV. CDR3 amino acids: CASSLLGGQGKDGYTF. The CDR3, as DNA: TGTGCCAGCAGCCTCCTTGGGGGACAGGGGAAGGATGGCTACACCTTC.

The chain links TRBV7-9 to TRBJ2-7; D may be TRBD2 (6 bases). Germline assignment: CDR1 SEHNR and CDR2 FQNEAQ (reference sequence). The CDR3 length is 14 residues. Trimming took 5 bases from V and 1 from J, leaving 12 bases between them. CDR3 nucleotides: TGTGCCAGCAGCGATCCGGGAGAGTCCTACGAGCAGTACTTC. Protein: CASSDPGESYEQYF.

The sample holds a few counts of this clonotype. This chain uses TRBV29-1 with TRBJ1-2; a weak D match, TRBD1 (5 bases). With 3 bases removed from V and 8 bases from J, the gap between germline ends came to 16 bases. The CDR3 length is 13 residues. Per the germline V gene, CDR1 is SQVTM and CDR2 is ANQGSEA. The CDR3 bases are TGCAGCGTTGAGGCGTGGCAGGGCTACGGCTACACCTTC. This translates into CSVEAWQGYGYTF.

This clonotype was counted between two and nine times. The gene calls are TRBV20-1 and TRBJ2-1, with TRBD2 identical over 10 bases. CDR1 and CDR2 (germline): DFQATT, SNEGSKA (reference sequence). V dropped 3 bases and J dropped 8; count of bases not matched to a gene: 16. This CDR3 is built from 17 residues. The CDR3 bases are TGCAGTGCTAGGGGCCGTTTGCTAGCGGGAGCCGGCGATGAGCAGTTCTTC. This codes for CSARGRLLAGAGDEQFF.

This clonotype was picked up many times. J is TRBJ2-5 and V is TRBV29-1, with unresolved D. Germline assignment: CDR1 SQVTM and CDR2 ANQGSEA. Trimming removed 4 bases from V and 2 bases from J, with 8 bases in between. This CDR3 contains 12 residues. The CDR3 sequence is CSVVSGQETQYF. In DNA form, the CDR3 reads TGCAGCGTTGTCTCTGGACAAGAGACCCAGTACTTC.

The chain joins TRBV7-9 to TRBJ2-5; 9 nucleotides line up with TRBD2. The V gene end was trimmed by 1 base and the J gene end by 5 bases; junction bases not matched to a gene: 8. In germline, CDR1 is SEHNR, CDR2 FQNEAQ (reference sequence). The CDR3 runs to 16 residues. CDR3 bases: TGTGCCAGCAGCTTAGTTGGGTCAGCGGGAGGCGAGACCCAGTACTTC. Translating it yields CASSLVGSAGGETQYF.

The rearrangement joins TRBV4-3 to TRBJ1-2; the match to TRBD1 covers 10 bases. Trimming removed 1 base from V and 3 bases from J; junction bases left unmatched: 5. This CDR3 has 16 amino acids. From germline, CDR1 is LGHNA and CDR2 YSLEER. The CDR3 DNA is TGCGCCAGCAGCCAAGTCCTAGGACAGGGGGACTATGGCTACACCTTC. Translated: CASSQVLGQGDYGYTF.

Only a few counts were recorded for this clonotype. The CDR3 coding sequence is TGTGCCAGCAGTTACGATCTTGCACGGGGCTACACCTTC. Its protein is CASSYDLARGYTF. The chain recombines TRBV6-5 with TRBJ1-2; D gene uncertain. Per the germline V gene, CDR1 is MNHEY and CDR2 is SVGAGI. The V and J ends lost 2 bases and 8 bases respectively, with 12 bases between them. The CDR3 runs to 13 residues.

This clonotype was picked up many times. This rearrangement joins TRBV4-1 to TRBJ2-5; a possible D gene is TRBD2 (6 bases). The CDR3 is 16 residues long. The V end lost 4 bases, the J end lost 5 bases, and 20 bases lay between the germline ends. Germline V lookup: CDR1 MGHRA, CDR2 YSYEKL. This CDR3 is CASSRLGGWDDETQYF. CDR3 nucleotide sequence: TGCGCCAGCAGCCGACTAGGCGGATGGGATGACGAGACCCAGTACTTC.

There are a few counts of this clonotype. Written as DNA, the CDR3 is TGTGCCAGCAGTCCGCGGGGCATTCAGTACTTC. Its translation: CASSPRGIQYF. This chain connects TRBV27 to TRBJ2-4; D is perhaps TRBD2 (6 bases). Trimming removed 5 bases from V and 9 bases from J, with 8 bases in between. The CDR3 has 11 residues. The germline gives CDR1 MNHEY, CDR2 SMNVEV (reference sequence).

Here the CDR3 DNA reads TGTGCCAGCAGCTTAGCCCCATCCACTGAAGCTTTCTTT. It yields the protein CASSLAPSTEAFF. This chain links TRBV7-8 with TRBJ1-1, with D uncertain. The germline V gene has CDR1 SGHVS and CDR2 FQNEAQ. The CDR3 is 13 amino acids. V was cut by 0 bases and J by 4 bases, with 6 bases left in between.

This clonotype has only a few counts. This chain uses TRBV20-1 with TRBJ1-5; D may be TRBD1 (5 bases). This CDR3 has 14 residues. Trimming removed 0 bases from V and 2 bases from J, with 8 bases in between. Germline V lookup: CDR1 DFQATT, CDR2 SNEGSKA (reference sequence). The CDR3, as DNA: TGCAGTGCTAGAGATGGGGCAGGCAATCAGCCCCAGCATTTT. Protein: CSARDGAGNQPQHF.

The chain joins TRBV11-2 to TRBJ1-4; D might be TRBD1 (6 bases). The CDR3 has 16 residues. Germline loops: CDR1 SGHAT, CDR2 FQNNGV. The V gene lost 5 bases and the J gene lost 1 base, with 14 bases spanning the gap. DNA of the CDR3: TGTGCCAGCAGCACCGGACAGACCAGAACTAATGAAAAACTGTTTTTT. This sequence encodes CASSTGQTRTNEKLFF.

The chain is built from TRBV15 and TRBJ2-6; D is perhaps TRBD1 or TRBD2 (5 bases each). CDR1 is LNHNV and CDR2 is YYDKDF in the germline V gene (reference sequence). The CDR3 loop spans 17 amino acids. Trimming shortened V by 0 bases and J by 0 bases, and 9 bases separated the two germline ends. The CDR3 nucleotides read TGTGCCACCAGCAGAGATGGGGCGGGCTCTGGGGCCAACGTCCTGACTTTC. Protein: CATSRDGAGSGANVLTF.

The sample holds many counts of this clonotype. This chain uses TRBV20-1 with TRBJ2-1; no definite D call. V lost 5 bases and J 0 bases, leaving 17 bases between the germline ends. Germline values: CDR1 DFQATT, CDR2 SNEGSKA (reference sequence). The CDR3 spans 16 residues. The CDR3, as DNA: TGCAGTGCTCCCAACGCCGCAAGGAGCTCCTACAATGAGCAGTTCTTC. This sequence encodes CSAPNAARSSYNEQFF.

This chain joins TRBV10-3 and TRBJ2-1; maybe TRBD2 (6 bases). This CDR3 is built from 16 residues. CDR1 and CDR2 (germline): ENHRY, SYGVKD. The V and J ends lost 6 bases and 1 base respectively, with 16 bases between them. The CDR3 region has the DNA TGTGCCATCAGAGTGAACGGGGGATCATCCTACAATGAGCAGTTCTTC. The encoded protein is CAIRVNGGSSYNEQFF.

The J gene is TRBJ2-1, the V gene TRBV6-6, with a tentative D call TRBD2 (6 bases). There are 16 residues in the CDR3. In germline, CDR1 is MNHNY, CDR2 SVGAGI (reference sequence). Trimming cost V 0 bases and J 4 bases, with 13 bases left between them. The CDR3: CASSYSSLALYNEQFF. The CDR3 nucleotides are TGTGCCAGCAGTTACTCGAGTCTAGCGCTATACAATGAGCAGTTCTTC.

There are a few counts of this clonotype. The V gene is TRBV18, the J gene TRBJ2-7; TRBD1 agrees at 9 bases. The trim removed 6 bases at V and 4 bases at J, leaving 10 bases unmatched. The CDR3 runs to 15 residues. Germline-derived CDR1 and CDR2 are KGHSH and LQKENI. CDR3: CASSSLQGARYEQYF. CDR3 in DNA: TGTGCCAGCTCCTCTCTACAGGGGGCGCGATACGAGCAGTACTTC.

V is TRBV7-2 and J is TRBJ2-7, with 9 bases lining up with TRBD2. J was trimmed by 2 bases and V by 4 bases; bases with no gene match: 12. The CDR3 spans 17 residues. Germline V lookup: CDR1 SGHTA, CDR2 FQGNSA. CDR3 in amino acids: CASSSLWREGPAYEQYF. The CDR3 DNA is TGTGCCAGCAGCTCATTATGGCGGGAGGGTCCCGCCTACGAGCAGTACTTC.

This clonotype was observed a handful of times. DNA for the CDR3: TGTGCCAGCAGCGAATCGCTAGGGAAGATCAATGAGCAGTTCTTC. Its translation: CASSESLGKINEQFF. V gene TRBV7-9 combines with J gene TRBJ2-1; no clear D gene. In germline, CDR1 is SEHNR, CDR2 FQNEAQ (reference sequence). V gave up 5 bases and J gave up 6 bases, with 17 bases separating them. The CDR3 has 15 amino acids.

The chain couples TRBV24-1 to TRBJ2-3; tentative D call: TRBD1 (6 bases). V lost 2 bases and J lost 14, with 13 bases in between. This CDR3 spans 12 amino acids. Germline V gene lookup returns CDR1 KGHDR and CDR2 SFDVKD. CDR3 DNA sequence: TGTGCCACCAGTGATTCAGGGGATAGGGCGTATTTT. Protein product: CATSDSGDRAYF.